The rows below give T cell receptor beta chains drawn from one sample of a study of T cell responses to AZD1222 COVID-19 vaccine. The repertoire was sequenced with immunoSEQ multiplex PCR; TCRdb's copy has only in-frame clones and lacks some. The sample gives about 110,000 clones, approximately 84% of which show up once; approximately 10% is in the top ten. The sequencing used peripheral blood, collected on day 0 of AZD1222 vaccination. The receptors originated from an adult in good health. Both conserved end residues are part of each CDR3. The D gene is left open where the match is weak. Clone size is stated in some rows and not others, as once, few, many or a class when expanded.

d_gene	v_gene	abundance	j_gene	CDR3nt	CDR3aa
NA	TRBV18	once	TRBJ2-7	TGTGCCAGCTCACCGGGTAATCAAGCAAACGAGCAGTACTTC	CASSPGNQANEQYF
NA	TRBV2	NA	TRBJ2-1	TGTGCCAGCAGGGCCGGGGAGCGGGCCTACAATGAGCAGTTCTTC	CASRAGERAYNEQFF
TRBD2	TRBV27	NA	TRBJ2-5	TGTGCCAGCAGTTCCTTTCCGGGGGGGAGGGAGACCCAGTACTTC	CASSSFPGGRETQYF
TRBD1	TRBV7-2	few	TRBJ2-7	TGTGCCAGCAGCCCGGGACGAGGGGGCGCGGCGAGAAACTACGAGCAGTACTTC	CASSPGRGGAARNYEQYF
NA	TRBV5-1	NA	TRBJ1-5	TGCGCCAGCAGCTTGGAGGGGGGTTCTAATCAGCCCCAGCATTTT	CASSLEGGSNQPQHF
NA	TRBV3-1/TRBV3-2	NA	TRBJ2-1	TGTGCCAGCAGCCCAACTAGCTACAATGAGCAGTTCTTC	CASSPTSYNEQFF
NA	TRBV6-5	NA	TRBJ2-1	TGTGCCAGCAGTTACTCGTACGGGTATGAGCAGTTCTTC	CASSYSYGYEQFF
NA	TRBV10-3	NA	TRBJ1-6	TGTGCCATCAGTGGACACGTTAATAATTCACCCCTCCACTTT	CAISGHVNNSPLHF
NA	TRBV4-2	NA	TRBJ1-1	TGTGCCAGCAGCCAAGCAGGTCAGGTGAAAAACACTGAAGCTTTCTTT	CASSQAGQVKNTEAFF
NA	TRBV19	NA	TRBJ2-2	TGTGCCAGTAGTATAGATAGCAGGGAGCTGTTTTTT	CASSIDSRELFF
NA	TRBV10-3	NA	TRBJ1-4	TGTGCCATCAGTGACTCCATGGGGAATGAAAAACTGTTTTTT	CAISDSMGNEKLFF
TRBD2	TRBV24-1	NA	TRBJ2-5	TGTGCCACCAGAGGCGATAGCGGGCAAGAGACCCAGTACTTC	CATRGDSGQETQYF
NA	TRBV4-1	once	TRBJ1-4	TGCGCCAGCAGCCAAACCCAGGGGGAAAAACTGTTTTTT	CASSQTQGEKLFF
TRBD1	TRBV5-8	NA	TRBJ2-7	TGTGCGAGCAGGGGGCGGAGGGGTTCCTACGAGCAGTACTTC	CASRGRRGSYEQYF
NA	TRBV5-1	NA	TRBJ1-2	TGCGCCAGCAGCCCAATACTGACAGGTGCCTACGGGAGCTACACCTTC	CASSPILTGAYGSYTF
NA	TRBV28	NA	TRBJ1-1	TGTGCCAGCAGAAACACACAGAGGAACACTGAAGCTTTCTTT	CASRNTQRNTEAFF
NA	TRBV6-5	once	TRBJ1-1	TGTGCCAGCTCCCTCGGGAGAACTGAAGCTTTCTTT	CASSLGRTEAFF
NA	TRBV30	NA	TRBJ1-5	TGTGCCTGGAGGGCCCCAGGACAGCCCCAGCATTTT	CAWRAPGQPQHF
NA	TRBV28	few	TRBJ2-7	TGTGCCAGCAGTTTATCAGGGGGGAGGAAAGTAGAGCAGTACTTC	CASSLSGGRKVEQYF
TRBD1	TRBV19	NA	TRBJ1-6	TGTGCCAGTAGCACAGGGGACAGAAATTCACCCCTCCACTTT	CASSTGDRNSPLHF
TRBD2	TRBV6-1	NA	TRBJ2-5	TGTGCCAGCAGTGAACAGGGACTAGCGGAGACCCAGTACTTC	CASSEQGLAETQYF
TRBD1	TRBV11-3	NA	TRBJ2-3	TGTGCCAGCAGCTCAGCTCCTAATGACAGGGTCACAGATACGCAGTATTTT	CASSSAPNDRVTDTQYF
TRBD2	TRBV5-8	NA	TRBJ2-7	TGTGCCAGCAGCTCTACTAGCGGGAGCTACGAGCAGTACTTC	CASSSTSGSYEQYF
TRBD1	TRBV6-5	once	TRBJ1-5	TGTGCCACCGGCTACAGGGGTTCGAGTCAGCCCCAGCATTTT	CATGYRGSSQPQHF
NA	TRBV18	NA	TRBJ1-1	TGTGCCAGCTCACCGCCCGGGGCAGGGAGAAACACTGAAGCTTTCTTT	CASSPPGAGRNTEAFF
NA	TRBV11-2	NA	TRBJ2-7	TGTGCCAGCAGCTTCGGGACCGAGGACTACGAGCAGTACTTC	CASSFGTEDYEQYF
TRBD1	TRBV5-1	NA	TRBJ2-5	TGCGCCAGCAGCCTTGGGTCCGGGACAGTAGAGACCCAGTACTTC	CASSLGSGTVETQYF
NA	TRBV5-1	NA	TRBJ1-2	TGCGCCAGCACGGCCGACGGGCCCTCCTATGGCTACACCTTC	CASTADGPSYGYTF
NA	TRBV5-6	few	TRBJ1-5	TGTGCCAGCAGCCACCGGCGGAGCAATCAGCCCCAGCATTTT	CASSHRRSNQPQHF
NA	TRBV3-1/TRBV3-2	NA	TRBJ2-1	TGTGCCAGCAGCCAAGGGGTCGGTGAGCAGTTCTTC	CASSQGVGEQFF
NA	TRBV3-1/TRBV3-2	NA	TRBJ2-2	TGTGCCAGCGGAGAGGGGGGCACCGGGGAGCTGTTTTTT	CASGEGGTGELFF
NA	TRBV3-1/TRBV3-2	once	TRBJ1-2	TGTGCCAGCAGCCAAGGACCCAGGACTGGCTACACCTTC	CASSQGPRTGYTF
TRBD2	TRBV7-9	NA	TRBJ2-2	TGTGCCAGCAGCCCGCATAGCGGGGGCACCGGGGAGCTGTTTTTT	CASSPHSGGTGELFF
NA	TRBV7-2	NA	TRBJ1-6	TGTGCCAGCAGCTCTCAGACATATAAGAATTCACCCCTCCACTTT	CASSSQTYKNSPLHF
TRBD2	TRBV13	NA	TRBJ2-7	TGTGCCAGCAGCTCGGGAGGGGACAACCCCTACGAGCAGTACTTC	CASSSGGDNPYEQYF
TRBD1	TRBV7-2	NA	TRBJ2-1	TGTGCCAGCAGCTCCCCCTTGGACAGGGTTTACGAGGAGCAGTTCTTC	CASSSPLDRVYEEQFF
NA	TRBV19	NA	TRBJ1-1	TGTGCCAGTAACCCCGACAGGTTGAACACTGAAGCTTTCTTT	CASNPDRLNTEAFF
NA	TRBV2	NA	TRBJ2-7	TGTGCCAGCAGAAGGGAATACGAGCAGTACTTC	CASRREYEQYF
NA	TRBV2	once	TRBJ1-6	TGTGCCAGCAGGGGACTTGGGTCACCCCTCCACTTT	CASRGLGSPLHF
NA	TRBV20-1	once	TRBJ2-5	TGCAGTGCCTTTCGGGAGACCCAGTACTTC	CSAFRETQYF
NA	TRBV5-6	NA	TRBJ1-1	TGTGCCAGCAGCTTGGGCCTGGGCTCCGTGAACACTGAAGCTTTCTTT	CASSLGLGSVNTEAFF
NA	TRBV27	NA	TRBJ2-3	TGTGCCAGCAGTTTAGTTAAAGCTTCAGATACGCAGTATTTT	CASSLVKASDTQYF